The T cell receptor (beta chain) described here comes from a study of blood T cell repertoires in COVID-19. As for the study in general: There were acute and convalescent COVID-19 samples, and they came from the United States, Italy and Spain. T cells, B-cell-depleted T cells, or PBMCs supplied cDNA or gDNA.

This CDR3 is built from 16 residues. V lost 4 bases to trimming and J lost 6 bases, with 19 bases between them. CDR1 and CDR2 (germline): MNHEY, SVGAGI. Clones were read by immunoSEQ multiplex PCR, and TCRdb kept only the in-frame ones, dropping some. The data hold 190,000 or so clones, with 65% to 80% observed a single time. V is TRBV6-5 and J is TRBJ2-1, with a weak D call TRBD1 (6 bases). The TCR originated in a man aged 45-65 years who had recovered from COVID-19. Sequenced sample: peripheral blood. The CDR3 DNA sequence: TGTGCCAGCAGTTCTATATCCACTGGGGGCTCCAATGAGCAGTTCTTC. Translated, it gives CASSSISTGGSNEQFF.